Listed here is a single T cell receptor (beta chain). The antigen remains undetermined. This entry comes from a study of shared clonotypes between healthy human individuals. Regarding the study as a whole: Sequencing depth was predicted to influence how clonotypes are shared among donors.

CDR1 is MNHGY and CDR2 is SAAAGT in the germline V gene. The CDR3 is 17 residues long. Trimming cost V 4 bases and J 0 bases; bases outside gene matches: 9. Generated by immunoSEQ multiplex PCR, the TCRdb table keeps only in-frame clones and is missing some. The repertoire holds around 2,000,000 clones, with 85% to 95% as singletons. Naivety among CD8 cells was defined by CD45RO negativity and positive CCR7 selection, thereby excluding terminally differentiated effector memory CD45RA+ cells. Sequencing was done on a sample of naive CD8+ T cells sorted from blood. This receptor was identified in a young man in good health. V usage is TRBV6-8 and J usage is TRBJ1-3; 7 positions match TRBD1. The CDR3 is CASSLLPTGLSGNTIYF. CDR3 in DNA: TGTGCCAGCAGTTTACTACCGACAGGGCTCTCTGGAAACACCATATATTTT.